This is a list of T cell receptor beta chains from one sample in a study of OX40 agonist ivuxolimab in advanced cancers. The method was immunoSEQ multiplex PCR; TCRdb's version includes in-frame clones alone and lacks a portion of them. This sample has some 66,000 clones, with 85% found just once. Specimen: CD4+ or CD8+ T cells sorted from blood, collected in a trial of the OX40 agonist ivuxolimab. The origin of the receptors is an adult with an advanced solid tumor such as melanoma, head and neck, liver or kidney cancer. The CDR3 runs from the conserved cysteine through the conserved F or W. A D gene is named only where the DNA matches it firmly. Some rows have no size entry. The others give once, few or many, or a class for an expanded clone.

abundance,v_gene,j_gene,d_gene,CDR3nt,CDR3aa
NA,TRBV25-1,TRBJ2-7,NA,TGTGCCAGCAGTGCACCCACAGGGATATCCTACGAGCAGTACTTC,CASSAPTGISYEQYF
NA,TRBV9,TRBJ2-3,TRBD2,TGTGCCAGCAGCGCGGGGGGAGTGCGCCCTACGCAGTATTTT,CASSAGGVRPTQYF
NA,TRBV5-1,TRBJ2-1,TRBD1,TGCGCCAGCAGCCTGGAGGGACAGGGTGGCAATGAGCAGTTCTTC,CASSLEGQGGNEQFF
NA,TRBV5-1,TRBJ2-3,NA,TGCGCCAGCAGCTTTGCTGGGTCAGATACACAGTATTTT,CASSFAGSDTQYF
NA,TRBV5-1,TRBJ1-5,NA,TGCGCCAGCAGCCGGGAGGGGAGCCCCAATCAGCCCCAGCATTTT,CASSREGSPNQPQHF
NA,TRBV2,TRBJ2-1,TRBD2,TGTGCCAGCAGTGTGGTAGCGGGGGCTAATGAGCAGTTCTTC,CASSVVAGANEQFF
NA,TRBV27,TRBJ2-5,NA,TGTGCCAGCAGTTTTTTAGGGGTGGAGACCCAGTACTTC,CASSFLGVETQYF
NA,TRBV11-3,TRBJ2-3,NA,TGTGCCAGCAGCTTAGGAGACGGGGGGCGCACAGATACGCAGTATTTT,CASSLGDGGRTDTQYF
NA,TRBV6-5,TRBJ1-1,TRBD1,TGTGCCAGCAGTTTCGCGGGACAGGGGGCTCGGGCTGAAGCTTTCTTT,CASSFAGQGARAEAFF
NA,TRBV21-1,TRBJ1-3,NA,TGTGCCAGCAGCAAATGTAGGCCAGGGGTCAACTCTGGAAACACCATATATTTT,CASSKCRPGVNSGNTIYF
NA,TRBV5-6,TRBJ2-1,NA,TGTGCCAGCAGCCTGGAGGGGGACTGGTACAATGAGCAGTTCTTC,CASSLEGDWYNEQFF
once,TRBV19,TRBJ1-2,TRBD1,TGTGCCAGTTCCGACGGGACAGGCGCCCCAAACTATGGCTACACCTTC,CASSDGTGAPNYGYTF
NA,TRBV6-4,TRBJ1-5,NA,TGTGCCAGCAGTGACTCGAACGAGGGCGCTCAGCCCCAGCATTTT,CASSDSNEGAQPQHF
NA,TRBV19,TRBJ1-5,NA,TGTGCCAGTAGTATATGGGATCAGCCCCAGCATTTT,CASSIWDQPQHF
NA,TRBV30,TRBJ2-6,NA,TGTGCCTGGAGAATAAGCTCTGGGGCCAACGTCCTGACTTTC,CAWRISSGANVLTF
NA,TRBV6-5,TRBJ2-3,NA,TGTGCCAGCAGTTACTCGAGGGGGGGCACAGATACGCAGTATTTT,CASSYSRGGTDTQYF
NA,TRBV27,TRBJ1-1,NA,TGTGCCAGCAACCCTCACCGGGACACCACAAACCTGGGGACTGAAGCTTTCTTT,CASNPHRDTTNLGTEAFF
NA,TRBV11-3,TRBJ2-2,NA,TGTGCCAGCAGCTTAGTCAGGGTCGCCGGGGAGCTGTTTTTT,CASSLVRVAGELFF
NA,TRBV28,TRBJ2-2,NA,TGTGCCAGCAGTTTGCCAATACGGCCCTCCCCGGGCACCGGGGAGCTGTTTTTT,CASSLPIRPSPGTGELFF
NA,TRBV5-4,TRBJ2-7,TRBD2,TGTGCCAGCAGCTTCGGGGCTAGCGGCTACGAGCAGTACTTC,CASSFGASGYEQYF
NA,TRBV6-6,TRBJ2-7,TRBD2,TGTGCCAGCAGTTCCCAGCGGGGGGCCTACGAGCAGTACTTC,CASSSQRGAYEQYF
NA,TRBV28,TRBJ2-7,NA,TGTGCCAGCAGCCTAGAGGCAGTCTACGAGCAGTACTTC,CASSLEAVYEQYF
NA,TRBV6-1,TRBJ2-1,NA,TGTGCCAGCAGTCCATACCTAGCCTCGAAGGGTGAGCAGTTCTTC,CASSPYLASKGEQFF
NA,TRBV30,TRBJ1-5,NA,TGTGCCTGGAGTACAGGCAGCAATCAGCCCCAGCATTTT,CAWSTGSNQPQHF
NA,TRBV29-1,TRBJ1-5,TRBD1,TGCAGCGCCCAGGGGGCTGGTCAGCCCCAGCATTTT,CSAQGAGQPQHF
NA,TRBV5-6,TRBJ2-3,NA,TGTGCCAGCAGCCCGAGAGCAACAGATACGCAGTATTTT,CASSPRATDTQYF
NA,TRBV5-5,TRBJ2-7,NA,TGTGCCAGCAGCTTGGCTTGGGGACTTATATCCTACGAGCAGTACTTC,CASSLAWGLISYEQYF